This TCR beta chain was identified during a study of blood T cell repertoires in COVID-19. The wider study: The cDNA or gDNA used as material had been derived from T cells, B-cell-depleted T cells, or PBMCs.

Original handling: By means of reference gene primer amplification, nucleated cell counts were estimated. Sequenced by immunoSEQ multiplex PCR; TCRdb stores in-frame clones only, minus some. V, J and clone size derive from that table, while D and trimming were established from the DNA sequence. The table shows approximately 440,000 clones, with 90% occurring only once. V lost 6 bases, J lost 3 bases, and 7 bases stayed unmatched. This CDR3 is 15 amino acids long. Germline CDR1 is MDHEN and CDR2 is SYDVKM. Individuals aged 18 to 89 years were recruited from about two dozen US areas. The count of this clone is one.

This chain links TRBV28 with TRBJ2-7, with TRBD1 matching over 11 bases. The sequencing sample was made of PBMCs or T cells enriched from blood (not recorded which). The receptor comes from a man between 18 and 29 years old who had recovered from COVID-19. The CDR3 sequence: CASSAGQGVYYEQYF. CDR3 nucleotides: TGTGCCAGCAGCGCGGGACAGGGGGTTTACTACGAGCAGTACTTC.